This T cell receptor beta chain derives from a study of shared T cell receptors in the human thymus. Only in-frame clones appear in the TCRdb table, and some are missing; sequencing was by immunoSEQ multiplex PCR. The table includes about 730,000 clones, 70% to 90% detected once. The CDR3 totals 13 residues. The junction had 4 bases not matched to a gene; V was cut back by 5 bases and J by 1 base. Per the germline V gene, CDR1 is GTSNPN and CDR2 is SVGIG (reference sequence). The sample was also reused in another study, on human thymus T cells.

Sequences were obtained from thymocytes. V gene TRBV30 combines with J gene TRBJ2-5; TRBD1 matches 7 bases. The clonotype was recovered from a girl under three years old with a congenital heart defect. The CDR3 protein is CAWSDRVQETQYF. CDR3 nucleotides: TGTGCCTGGTCAGACAGGGTCCAAGAGACCCAGTACTTC.